One and the same sample provided the 26 T cell receptor beta chains below, sequenced in a study of Graves' ophthalmopathy and Graves' hyperthyroidism. RNA transcripts were the source from which TCR beta CDR3 regions were amplified. HTBI primers served in a first-round RT-PCR, which a second-round multiplex PCR followed. One entry per CDR3 protein, called by TCRdb with MiXCR from the multiplex PCR reads. The data show around 590,000 distinct CDR3 sequences, roughly 39% seen once. The sequenced material came from peripheral blood or thyroid tissue (not recorded which). The receptors here all came from an adult man with Graves' hyperthyroidism.

This clonotype appeared many times. This chain joins TRBV18 and TRBJ2-5; TRBD1 is a possible D gene (6 bases). V lost 1 base and J 4 bases, leaving 10 bases between the germline ends. CDR1 is KGHSH and CDR2 is LQKENI in the germline V gene. The CDR3 sequence is 14 residues long. CDR3 nucleotide sequence: TGTGCCAGCTCACCACGGGCAGGGGCAGAGACCCAGTACTTC. It yields the protein CASSPRAGAETQYF.

This clonotype was picked up a small number of times. The CDR3 DNA sequence: TGCGCCAGCACCCCCGGGCCCTGGGGGACTGAAGCTTTCTTT. It translates to CASTPGPWGTEAFF. The chain recombines TRBV10-2 with TRBJ1-1; D may be TRBD1 (5 bases). Trimming cost V 7 bases and J 5 bases, with 17 bases left between them. Germline CDR1 and CDR2: WSHSY and SAAADI. The CDR3 is 14 residues long.

The chain couples TRBV19 to TRBJ1-1; a weak D match, TRBD1 (6 bases). The CDR3 covers 14 residues. CDR1 and CDR2 (germline): LNHDA, SQIVND (reference sequence). The germline V and J ends were trimmed by 5 bases and 5 bases, with 15 bases remaining between them. This CDR3 reads CASSVTGPGTEAFF. As DNA, the CDR3 is TGTGCCAGTAGTGTCACAGGGCCGGGAACTGAAGCTTTCTTT.

With regard to this clonotype: This could be a read error, since a much larger clone is one nucleotide away. The chain has TRBV6-6 and TRBJ2-5; 8 positions match TRBD1. V was clipped by 10 bases and J by 7 bases; unmatched bases: 11. CDR1 is MNHNY, CDR2 SVGAGI, per germline (reference sequence). The CDR3 length is 13 residues. The CDR3 DNA reads as TGTGCCACCAAGGACAGGGCGGTCGGGACCCAGTACTTC. This encodes CATKDRAVGTQYF.

The genes are TRBV25-1 and TRBJ1-1; D gene unclear. The germline V gene encodes CDR1 MGHDK and CDR2 SYGVNS. V gave up 2 bases and J gave up 1 base, with 11 bases separating them. This CDR3 has 15 residues. In DNA, the CDR3 is TGTGCCAGCAGTGAAAAGAGCACCCCGAACACTGAAGCTTTCTTT. This translates into CASSEKSTPNTEAFF.

On this clonotype: A much larger clone lies one base from this, so it may be a read error. The chain is built from TRBV7-2 and TRBJ2-5; unclear D gene. The CDR3 is 13 amino acids. Germline values: CDR1 SGHTA, CDR2 FQGNSA. V lost 7 bases to trimming and J lost 5 bases, with 14 bases between them. DNA for the CDR3: TGTGCCAGCAATTTGTCAGGTTTGGAGACCCAGTACTTC. This encodes CASNLSGLETQYF.

In this sample, this clonotype turned up a few times. A much larger clone lies one base from this, so it may be a read error. The chain couples TRBV14 to TRBJ2-7, with unresolved D. This CDR3 contains 14 residues. Germline V gives CDR1 SGHDN, CDR2 FVKESK. The CDR3 bases are TGTGCCAGCAGCCAAGACCCTGCCGCAAGCGAGCAGTGCTTC. It translates to CASSQDPAASEQCF.

This clonotype appeared many times. This chain joins TRBV20-1 and TRBJ1-4, with TRBD1 matching over 7 bases. V lost 5 bases, J lost 7 bases, and 7 bases stayed unmatched. The CDR3 contains 13 residues. Germline assignment: CDR1 DFQATT and CDR2 SNEGSKA (reference sequence). The CDR3 reads CSARGTASEKLFF. The DNA for the CDR3 is TGCAGTGCTCGGGGGACAGCCAGTGAAAAACTGTTTTTT.

This clonotype showed up many times. CDR3 in amino acids: CASTQGEAKNIQYF. CDR3 coding DNA: TGTGCCAGCACACAGGGGGAAGCCAAAAACATTCAGTACTTC. V gene TRBV2 combines with J gene TRBJ2-4; 8 positions agree with TRBD1. CDR3 length equals 14 residues. Germline-derived CDR1 and CDR2 are SNHLY and FYNNEI. V shed 7 bases and J 0 bases; nucleotides not matched to a gene: 2.

This clonotype was recorded at least ten times. The chain recombines TRBV11-2 with TRBJ1-1; D is undetermined. The CDR3 totals 14 residues. Germline loops: CDR1 SGHAT, CDR2 FQNNGV. Trimming removed 1 base at V and 2 bases at J, with 8 bases between. The CDR3 region has the DNA TGTGCCAGCAGCTTAGGTTCAGCTAACACTGAAGCTTTCTTT. It translates to CASSLGSANTEAFF.

This clonotype was picked up many times. The chain recombines TRBV7-2 with TRBJ2-2, with D possibly being TRBD1 or TRBD2 (5 bases each). The germline V gene has CDR1 SGHTA and CDR2 FQGNSA. This CDR3 comprises 15 residues. Deletions cut 5 bases from V and 0 bases from J, with 10 bases between. The CDR3: CASSPWDPNTGELFF. Here the CDR3 DNA reads TGTGCCAGCAGCCCCTGGGACCCGAACACCGGGGAGCTGTTTTTT. Filled out from reference TRBV7-2 and TRBJ2-2, the complete variable domain reads GAGVSQSPSNKVTEKGKDVELRCDPISGHTALYWYRQSLGQGLEFLIYFQGNSAPDKSGLPSDRFSAERTGGSVSTLTIQRTQQEDSAVYLCASSPWDPNTGELFFGEGSRLTVL.

The chain couples TRBV2 to TRBJ2-6; 11 bases are a match to TRBD1. The ends lost 3 bases at V and 3 bases at J; junction bases unmatched: 1. This CDR3 is built from 16 residues. Germline lookup yields CDR1 SNHLY and CDR2 FYNNEI. CDR3 sequence (DNA): TGTGCCAGCAGTGAGGACAGGGGGCGTGGGGCCAACGTCCTGACTTTC. Its protein product is CASSEDRGRGANVLTF.

There are many counts of this clonotype. This chain connects TRBV25-1 to TRBJ2-6; D remains unclear. CDR3 length equals 14 residues. Germline V gene sequence: CDR1 MGHDK, CDR2 SYGVNS. The V end was cut by 1 base, the J end by 4 bases, with 5 bases between. CDR3 amino acids: CASSESVGANVLTF. The CDR3 DNA sequence: TGTGCCAGCAGTGAATCGGTGGGGGCCAACGTCCTGACTTTC.

This clonotype was recorded at least ten times. This chain connects TRBV10-2 to TRBJ1-2; unclear D gene. The V gene lost 2 bases and the J gene lost 2 bases, with 9 bases spanning the gap. Germline lookup yields CDR1 WSHSY and CDR2 SAAADI. There are 14 residues in the CDR3. The CDR3 nucleotides read TGCGCCAGCAGTGAGGTCAGCCTGAACTATGGCTACACCTTC. It encodes CASSEVSLNYGYTF.

Many counts were recorded for this clonotype. This chain links TRBV20-1 with TRBJ1-6, with a possible D match to TRBD1 (6 bases). V lost 4 bases to trimming and J lost 8 bases, with 21 bases between them. The length of the CDR3 is 16 residues. The germline V gene encodes CDR1 DFQATT and CDR2 SNEGSKA (reference sequence). CDR3 bases: TGCAGTGCTAAGGACTCCGACAGGCCTCGGGATTCACCCCTCCACTTT. This sequence encodes CSAKDSDRPRDSPLHF.

The V call is TRBV29-1, the J call TRBJ2-3; possible D gene TRBD1, 5 bases. The CDR3 consists of 14 residues. The V gene's germline CDR1 is SQVTM and CDR2 ANQGSEA. Trimming pared 6 bases from V and 2 bases from J, leaving 15 bases between. CDR3 sequence: CSVATGRYTDTQYF. CDR3 DNA: TGCAGCGTCGCTACAGGACGATACACAGATACGCAGTATTTT.

V gene TRBV7-2 combines with J gene TRBJ2-7, with 14 bases lining up with TRBD2. Germline V CDR1 and CDR2: SGHTA, FQGNSA. J was trimmed by 1 base and V by 5 bases; bases with no gene match: 7. This CDR3 region has 17 residues. In DNA form, the CDR3 reads TGTGCCAGCAGCCCACGGGGACTAGCGGGAGATTCCTACGAGCAGTACTTC. It translates to CASSPRGLAGDSYEQYF.

For this clonotype: This likely comes from a read error, as the CDR3 has no conserved phenylalanine or tryptophan at its end. It is unclear where the CDR3 begins or ends on the DNA, so no DNA is shown, and the CDR3 is as TCRdb lists it. The chain recombines TRBV5-6 with TRBJ1-6. Germline CDR1 SGHDT, CDR2 YYEEEE. Ends included, the CDR3 has 8 residues. This chain's CDR3 is CASSGGTS.

The chain is built from TRBV2 and TRBJ1-5; no definite D call. Trimming removed 4 bases from V and 0 bases from J, with 10 bases in between. Germline CDR1 is SNHLY and CDR2 is FYNNEI. The CDR3 spans 15 residues. The CDR3: CASSARPYSNQPQHF. In nucleotides, the CDR3 is TGTGCCAGCAGTGCCCGACCGTATAGCAATCAGCCCCAGCATTTT. Drawing the rest from reference TRBV2 and TRBJ1-5, the complete variable domain is EPEVTQTPSHQVTQMGQEVILRCVPISNHLYFYWYRQILGQKVEFLVSFYNNEISEKSEIFDDQFSVERPDGSNFTLKIRSTKLEDSAMYFCASSARPYSNQPQHFGDGTRLSIL.

This clonotype was recorded a few times. This sequence joins TRBV7-3 and TRBJ2-3; D may correspond to TRBD1 or TRBD2 (6 bases each). This CDR3 spans 14 amino acids. CDR1 and CDR2 from the germline V gene are SGHTA and FQGTGA. V was pared by 5 bases and J by 2 bases, with 11 bases between. CDR3 loop: CASSVGGSTDTQYF. CDR3 nucleotide sequence: TGTGCCAGCAGCGTCGGGGGCTCCACAGATACGCAGTATTTT.

This clonotype was detected many times. V is TRBV19 and J is TRBJ2-7; 7 nucleotides agree with TRBD2. Germline CDR1 is LNHDA and CDR2 is SQIVND (reference sequence). The V gene end was trimmed by 1 base and the J gene end by 3 bases; junction bases not matched to a gene: 0. The CDR3 covers 13 residues. The CDR3 DNA is TGTGCCAGTAGTATAGGGGGGGGCTACGAGCAGTACTTC. Encoded protein: CASSIGGGYEQYF. Drawing the rest from reference TRBV19 and TRBJ2-7, the complete variable domain is DGGITQSPKYLFRKEGQNVTLSCEQNLNHDAMYWYRQDPGQGLRLIYYSQIVNDFQKGDIAEGYSVSREKKESFPLTVTSAQKNPTAFYLCASSIGGGYEQYFGPGTRLTVT.

Ten or more counts support this clonotype. The genes are TRBV5-1 and TRBJ2-7; D uncertain. V shed 1 base and J shed 5 bases, with 19 bases lying between them. The germline CDR1 and CDR2 sequences are SGHRS and YFSETQ. The CDR3 runs 16 residues. CDR3 in DNA: TGCGCCAGCAGCTTGATTATCCCGGGCAGGCTTGACGAGCAGTACTTC. Residues: CASSLIIPGRLDEQYF.

The rearrangement joins TRBV7-9 to TRBJ2-5; the D gene is possibly TRBD2 (5 bases). Per germline, CDR1 SEHNR and CDR2 FQNEAQ (reference sequence). The length of the CDR3 is 15 residues. V lost 6 bases to trimming and J lost 1 base, with 15 bases between them. The CDR3 nucleotides are TGTGCCAGCAGACCAGGAGGATGGGGCCAAGAGACCCAGTACTTC. It translates to CASRPGGWGQETQYF.

This clonotype was picked up a small number of times. This rearrangement joins TRBV19 to TRBJ1-5; possible D gene TRBD1, 5 bases. Per the germline V gene, CDR1 is LNHDA and CDR2 is SQIVND (reference sequence). V lost 4 bases and J lost 7, with 14 bases in between. The CDR3 loop spans 14 amino acids. The CDR3 spells CASSTRQPKQPQHF. CDR3 bases: TGTGCCAGTAGTACTCGACAGCCGAAGCAGCCCCAGCATTTT.

This clonotype has ten or more counts. The genes are TRBV2 and TRBJ1-2, with D unclear. This CDR3 has 15 residues. V was shortened by 0 bases and J by 7 bases, with 15 bases between the two germline ends. The germline V gene has CDR1 SNHLY and CDR2 FYNNEI. The chain's CDR3 is CASSEAKGGEVGYTF. As DNA, the CDR3 is TGTGCCAGCAGTGAAGCGAAGGGTGGGGAAGTTGGCTACACCTTC.

The chain joins TRBV11-1 to TRBJ2-1; 8 nucleotides line up with TRBD1. The CDR3 sequence is 14 residues long. V lost 5 bases, J lost 6 bases, and 6 bases stayed unmatched. Germline CDR1 SGHAT, CDR2 FQDESV (reference sequence). The CDR3 protein is CASSPGQGCNEQFF. CDR3 DNA: TGTGCCAGCAGCCCTGGACAGGGTTGCAATGAGCAGTTCTTC.